The 20 T cell receptor beta chains below were found in one sample sequenced in a study of blood T cells in healthy people across ages. The second PCR ran roughly 6 to 11 cycles with a sample-barcoded 5' primer and J-beta primers. TCRdb processed the 5' RACE reads anew with MiXCR; each CDR3 protein has one entry. This table has about 1.1 million distinct CDR3 sequences, roughly two fifths appearing once. The sequencing sample was made of blood. The receptor source for this set is a man between 18 and 35 years old in good health.

The genes are TRBV2 and TRBJ2-1; 7 positions agree with TRBD1. Per the germline V gene, CDR1 is SNHLY and CDR2 is FYNNEI. The CDR3 consists of 15 residues. V was pared by 5 bases and J by 2 bases, with 6 bases of the junction left unmatched. This chain's CDR3 is CASSRGTETYNEQFF. CDR3 DNA: TGTGCCAGCAGTCGTGGGACAGAGACCTACAATGAGCAGTTCTTC.

The J gene is TRBJ2-1, the V gene TRBV6-2 or TRBV6-3; TRBD2 matches 8 bases. Germline V gene sequence: CDR1 MNHEY, CDR2 SVGEGT. V trimming: 5 bases; J trimming: 5 bases; junction bases outside the gene matches: 14. This CDR3 spans 17 amino acids. The CDR3 DNA reads TGTGCCAGCAGTCCAATAGGCGGGGGGTCCTTCCACAATGAGCAGTTCTTC. It specifies CASSPIGGGSFHNEQFF.

This clonotype was seen a few times. The chain is built from TRBV5-1 and TRBJ1-2; TRBD1 might be the D (5 bases). CDR1 is SGHRS, CDR2 YFSETQ, per germline. V dropped 4 bases and J dropped 0 bases, with 13 bases sitting between them. The CDR3 runs to 15 residues. The DNA of the CDR3 is TGCGCCAGCAGCCCCGACAGTCCAGCTAACTATGGCTACACCTTC. This translates into CASSPDSPANYGYTF. The full variable domain, in which reference TRBV5-1 and TRBJ1-2 provide the parts outside the CDR3, is KAGVTQTPRYLIKTRGQQVTLSCSPISGHRSVSWYQQTPGQGLQFLFEYFSETQRNKGNFPGRFSGRQFSNSRSEMNVSTLELGDSALYLCASSPDSPANYGYTFGSGTRLTVV.

The J gene is TRBJ2-4, the V gene TRBV4-2; D not certain. V was trimmed by 1 base and J by 13 bases, leaving 11 bases between them. The CDR3 is made up of 12 amino acids. CDR1 LGHNA and CDR2 YNFKEQ come from the germline V gene. CDR3 loop: CASSQGSAEQYF. CDR3 coding DNA: TGTGCCAGCAGCCAAGGGTCCGCGGAGCAGTACTTC.

Concerning this clonotype itself: At one end, the junction sequence differs from germline, possibly due to a read error. The CDR3 coding sequence is TGCGTCAGCAGTGAGGACAGGGGCTACGAGCAGTACTTC. This sequence encodes CVSSEDRGYEQYF. The gene calls are TRBV10-2 and TRBJ2-5, with 9 bases fitting TRBD1. The J call may be wrong; the DNA end is better matched by TRBJ2-7. This CDR3 is built from 13 residues. From germline, CDR1 is WSHSY and CDR2 SAAADI.

CDR3 nucleotides: TGCGCCAGCAGCCAATACCCGTCAAAGGTGGCCTATAATTCACCCCTCCACTTT. It is translated as CASSQYPSKVAYNSPLHF. The chain is built from TRBV4-3 and TRBJ1-6, with D hard to call. Looked up from germline, CDR1 is LGHNA and CDR2 is YSLEER. The CDR3 length is 18 residues. V shed 2 bases and J shed 2 bases, with 16 bases lying between them.

The chain employs TRBV6-2 or TRBV6-3 and TRBJ2-3; TRBD1 might be the D (6 bases). Germline loops: CDR1 MNHEY, CDR2 SVGEGT. The CDR3 spans 15 residues. With 6 bases removed from V and 0 bases from J, the gap between germline ends came to 13 bases. CDR3 region: CASRGGTGSTDTQYF. CDR3 in DNA: TGTGCCAGCAGAGGGGGTACAGGTAGCACAGATACGCAGTATTTT.

This clonotype has a handful of counts. The chain uses TRBV29-1 and TRBJ1-2; D unresolved. This CDR3 is 11 amino acids long. Trimming left V 7 bases short and J 7 bases short, with 13 bases between. Germline loops: CDR1 SQVTM, CDR2 ANQGSEA. CDR3 DNA sequence: TGCAGCGCAACTAGTGATCCTGGCTACACCTTC. This gives the protein CSATSDPGYTF.

This clonotype has a handful of counts. V gene TRBV5-6 combines with J gene TRBJ2-5; 7 bases agree with TRBD2. J was trimmed by 4 bases and V by 3 bases; bases with no gene match: 9. The CDR3 spans 15 residues. From germline, CDR1 is SGHDT and CDR2 YYEEEE. CDR3 sequence reads: CASSWDPSGGETQYF. The CDR3 DNA reads TGTGCCAGCAGCTGGGACCCTAGCGGAGGAGAGACCCAGTACTTC.

This clonotype was counted between two and nine times. V usage is TRBV14 and J usage is TRBJ1-6; D uncertain. Germline loops: CDR1 SGHDN, CDR2 FVKESK. V dropped 5 bases and J dropped 3 bases, with 5 bases sitting between them. This CDR3 spans 13 amino acids. The CDR3 spells CASSADYNSPLHF. The CDR3 DNA reads TGTGCCAGCAGCGCGGACTATAATTCACCCCTCCACTTT.

This clonotype appeared a few times. The V gene is TRBV27, the J gene TRBJ1-6, with 8 bases lining up with TRBD1. With V trimmed by 7 bases and J by 11 bases, 7 bases remained unmatched. The CDR3 consists of 13 residues. Germline CDR1 and CDR2: MNHEY and SMNVEV (reference sequence). The CDR3 sequence is CASTRQGYTPLHF. The CDR3 nucleotides read TGTGCCAGCACCCGACAGGGGTATACACCCCTCCACTTT.

V gene TRBV12-3 or TRBV12-4 combines with J gene TRBJ1-2, with a possible D match to TRBD1 (5 bases). CDR3 size: 14 residues. Trimming took 5 bases from V and 4 from J, leaving 14 bases between them. The CDR3 sequence is CASSPLGAIYGYTF. The CDR3 nucleotides are TGTGCCAGCAGTCCCCTCGGGGCGATCTATGGCTACACCTTC.

This rearrangement joins TRBV29-1 to TRBJ1-3; no clear D gene. The V end lost 0 bases, the J end lost 6 bases, and 9 bases lay between the germline ends. Germline V CDR1 and CDR2: SQVTM, ANQGSEA. The CDR3 extends over 13 amino acids. CDR3 in amino acids: CSVEEGPTNTIYF. CDR3 in DNA: TGCAGCGTTGAAGAGGGCCCGACAAACACCATATATTTT. The full variable domain, rest sourced from reference TRBV29-1 and TRBJ1-3, is SAVISQKPSRDICQRGTSLTIQCQVDSQVTMMFWYRQQPGQSLTLIATANQGSEATYESGFVIDKFPISRPNLTFSTLTVSNMSPEDSSIYLCSVEEGPTNTIYFGEGSWLTVV.

V and J are TRBV7-9 and TRBJ1-2, with D perhaps matching TRBD1 (5 bases). The CDR3 contains 14 residues. From germline, CDR1 is SEHNR and CDR2 FQNEAQ (reference sequence). Trimming stripped 5 bases from V and 4 bases from J, with 14 bases between. This chain's CDR3 is CASSQGSRAYGYTF. The CDR3 region has the DNA TGTGCCAGCAGCCAGGGAAGCAGGGCCTATGGCTACACCTTC.

The chain has TRBV19 and TRBJ2-1, with D perhaps TRBD1 or TRBD2 (5 bases each). The germline V gene encodes CDR1 LNHDA and CDR2 SQIVND (reference sequence). With 4 bases removed from V and 12 bases from J, the gap between germline ends came to 19 bases. The length of the CDR3 is 14 residues. CDR3: CASSNLDNLARQFF. The CDR3 nucleotides are TGTGCCAGTAGTAACTTGGACAACCTAGCCAGGCAGTTCTTC.

CDR3 DNA sequence: TGTGCCAGCAGCGTCATCCCCGGGAGTGGGACGAAGAATGAGCAGTTCTTC. It codes for CASSVIPGSGTKNEQFF. The V gene is TRBV5-5, the J gene TRBJ2-1; D may be TRBD2 (6 bases). Germline-derived CDR1 and CDR2 are SGHKS and YYEKEE (reference sequence). This CDR3 is 17 amino acids long. Trimming took 4 bases from V and 7 from J, leaving 24 bases between them.

The chain uses TRBV6-2 or TRBV6-3 and TRBJ2-7; 13 nucleotides agree with TRBD2. Per the germline V gene, CDR1 is MNHEY and CDR2 is SVGEGT. This CDR3 is 16 amino acids long. Trimming cost V 5 bases and J 0 bases; bases outside gene matches: 4. CDR3 DNA sequence: TGTGCCAGCAGTCCAGGGACTAGCGGGGCCTCCTACGAGCAGTACTTC. This codes for CASSPGTSGASYEQYF.

This clonotype was seen a handful of times. This chain uses TRBV20-1 with TRBJ2-5, with D possibly TRBD1 on 6 matching bases. Per the germline V gene, CDR1 is DFQATT and CDR2 is SNEGSKA (reference sequence). Trimming left V 3 bases short and J 2 bases short, with 10 bases between. This CDR3 spans 13 amino acids. The CDR3 here is CSASAGAQETQYF. The CDR3 DNA follows: TGCAGTGCTAGCGCAGGGGCACAAGAGACCCAGTACTTC.

This clonotype showed up just a few times. In DNA form, the CDR3 reads TGCGCCAGCAGCGGGGACGGACACAACTACAATGAGCAGTATTTT. Amino acids: CASSGDGHNYNEQYF. This sequence joins TRBV5-1 and TRBJ2-3; D assignment may be TRBD1 or TRBD2 (5 bases each). V was shortened by 4 bases and J by 11 bases, with 23 bases between the two germline ends. Germline assignment: CDR1 SGHRS and CDR2 YFSETQ. The CDR3 has 15 residues.

This clonotype was seen only a few times. This chain joins TRBV12-3 or TRBV12-4 and TRBJ1-1; D is undetermined. The CDR3 has 14 amino acids. Trimming shortened V by 7 bases and J by 1 base, and 13 bases separated the two germline ends. This chain's CDR3 is CASTPVTPNTEAFF. CDR3 DNA sequence: TGTGCCAGCACTCCGGTGACACCGAACACTGAAGCTTTCTTT.